Listed here are 21 T cell receptor beta chains from one sample, sequenced in a study of blood T cells in healthy people across ages. The use of a sample-barcoded 5' primer and a J-beta primer mix characterized a second PCR of about 6 to 11 cycles. TCRdb re-called the 5' RACE reads through MiXCR, storing one row per CDR3 protein. The data show a few hundred thousand distinct CDR3 sequences, approximately 52% seen once. Input material: blood. The source is a man between 60 and 75 years old in good health.

The J gene is TRBJ1-4, the V gene TRBV4-2, with 8 bases lining up with TRBD1. The V gene end was trimmed by 0 bases and the J gene end by 8 bases; junction bases not matched to a gene: 8. The CDR3 sequence is 16 residues long. The germline CDR1 and CDR2 sequences are LGHNA and YNFKEQ. The chain's CDR3 is CASSQEWDRNFEKLFF. The DNA of the CDR3 is TGTGCCAGCAGCCAAGAATGGGACAGGAATTTCGAAAAACTGTTTTTT.

The chain has TRBV20-1 and TRBJ1-2; 7 bases line up with TRBD1. J lost 6 bases, V lost 3 bases, and 10 bases had no gene match. CDR3 length: 14 residues. CDR1 is DFQATT, CDR2 SNEGSKA, per germline (reference sequence). The CDR3 reads CSARAGEGADGYTF. The CDR3 nucleotides are TGCAGTGCTAGGGCAGGGGAGGGGGCCGATGGCTACACCTTC.

This rearrangement joins TRBV27 to TRBJ2-1, with D tentatively TRBD2 (5 bases). The ends were cut back, 0 bases at V and 4 bases at J, with 16 bases in the middle. CDR1 and CDR2 (germline): MNHEY, SMNVEV (reference sequence). The CDR3 covers 17 residues. CDR3 protein: CASSLSPLNGEYNEQFF. CDR3 sequence (DNA): TGTGCCAGCAGTTTATCACCCTTGAACGGGGAATACAATGAGCAGTTCTTC.

This chain connects TRBV28 to TRBJ2-7; D possibly uses TRBD1 or TRBD2 (5 bases each). The CDR3 is 14 residues long. Trimming removed 7 bases at V and 2 bases at J, with 15 bases between. CDR1 is MDHEN, CDR2 SYDVKM, per germline. For the CDR3, the DNA is TGTGCCAGCACCACCGGGACCGCCACCTACGAGCAGTACTTC. It yields the protein CASTTGTATYEQYF.

Concerning this clonotype itself: The germline gene is not matched at one end of the junction; a read error may be the cause. J is TRBJ2-7 and V is TRBV5-1; perhaps TRBD2 as D (6 bases). The CDR3 is made up of 13 amino acids. The germline CDR1 and CDR2 sequences are SGHRS and YFSETQ. The CDR3 here is CAGSPVTSNEQYF. The CDR3 region has the DNA TGCGCCGGCAGCCCGGTTACTAGCAACGAGCAGTACTTC. The full variable domain, rest sourced from reference TRBV5-1 and TRBJ2-7, is KAGVTQTPRYLIKTRGQQVTLSCSPISGHRSVSWYQQTPGQGLQFLFEYFSETQRNKGNFPGRFSGRQFSNSRSEMNVSTLELGDSALYLCAGSPVTSNEQYFGPGTRLTVT.

The chain employs TRBV25-1 and TRBJ1-6; D is undetermined. The germline CDR1 and CDR2 sequences are MGHDK and SYGVNS. The CDR3 is 11 amino acids. V gave up 3 bases and J gave up 13 bases, with 7 bases separating them. Here the CDR3 DNA reads TGTGCCAGCAGTGATGGGCGGCCCCTCCACTTT. Translating gives CASSDGRPLHF.

The gene calls are TRBV20-1 and TRBJ2-3, with 14 bases that match TRBD2. Germline-derived CDR1 and CDR2 are DFQATT and SNEGSKA (reference sequence). Trimming removed 5 bases from V and 11 bases from J; junction bases left unmatched: 0. CDR3 size: 11 residues. The CDR3 bases are TGCAGTGCTGGGACTAGCGGGGGGCAGTATTTT. This codes for CSAGTSGGQYF.

This clonotype has a single count. The chain carries TRBV28 and TRBJ2-1; D possibly matches TRBD1 or TRBD2 (5 bases each). The CDR3 has 15 amino acids. CDR1 and CDR2 (germline): MDHEN, SYDVKM. Trimming pared 5 bases from V and 9 bases from J, leaving 20 bases between. The CDR3 loop reads CASSPDTPSGSEQFF. In DNA, the CDR3 is TGTGCCAGCAGTCCCGATACCCCTTCAGGGAGTGAGCAGTTCTTC.

This clonotype has only a few counts. The chain links TRBV28 to TRBJ2-7; D gene ambiguous. V lost 7 bases to trimming and J lost 6 bases, with 13 bases between them. The CDR3 is 12 residues long. CDR1 and CDR2 from the germline V gene are MDHEN and SYDVKM. CDR3 DNA: TGTGCCAGCACCCCTGGGCCCTCCGAGCAGTACTTC. Translated: CASTPGPSEQYF.

The chain joins TRBV14 to TRBJ2-2; 9 bases are a match to TRBD2. Per germline, CDR1 SGHDN and CDR2 FVKESK. The CDR3 covers 15 residues. Trimming cost V 2 bases and J 3 bases; bases outside gene matches: 1. CDR3 nucleotide sequence: TGTGCCAGCAGCCAAAGACTAGCGGACACCGGGGAGCTGTTTTTT. This sequence encodes CASSQRLADTGELFF.

Details on this clonotype: Sequence at one end of the junction differs from germline and may be a read error. The genes are TRBV10-3 and TRBJ1-5, with D uncertain. CDR3 length: 13 amino acids. Germline V gives CDR1 ENHRY, CDR2 SYGVKD. This CDR3 reads CASSGRKNQPQHF. The CDR3 bases are TGTGCCAGCAGTGGAAGAAAAAATCAGCCCCAGCATTTT.

This clonotype was seen a single time. The rearrangement uses TRBV5-1 and TRBJ2-1, with 13 positions matching TRBD2. Judging by the DNA end, TRBJ2-7 fits better; the J call may be wrong. The CDR3 spans 16 residues. From germline, CDR1 is SGHRS and CDR2 YFSETQ. CDR3 amino acids: CASSLVGLAGNNEQYF. The CDR3 coding sequence is TGCGCCAGCAGCTTGGTGGGACTAGCGGGGAACAATGAGCAGTACTTC.

This chain connects TRBV6-2 or TRBV6-3 to TRBJ1-5, with TRBD1 matching 10 bases. V was pared by 6 bases and J by 4 bases, with 3 bases of the junction left unmatched. The CDR3 contains 14 residues. From germline, CDR1 is MNHEY and CDR2 SVGEGT. CDR3 sequence (DNA): TGTGCCAGCAGGGGGACAGGGGAGAATCAGCCCCAGCATTTT. It yields the protein CASRGTGENQPQHF.

This chain uses TRBV5-5 with TRBJ2-3; D unclear. The CDR3 has 13 residues. V was trimmed by 6 bases and J by 3 bases, leaving 11 bases between them. Germline V gives CDR1 SGHKS, CDR2 YYEKEE (reference sequence). Written as DNA, the CDR3 is TGTGCCAGCACCCCGCTTAGAACAGATACGCAGTATTTT. Protein product: CASTPLRTDTQYF.

V gene TRBV7-6 combines with J gene TRBJ2-7, with 9 bases identical to TRBD2. CDR3 length: 17 amino acids. V dropped 5 bases and J dropped 6; count of bases not matched to a gene: 17. Per the germline V gene, CDR1 is SGHVS and CDR2 is FNYEAQ. CDR3 in DNA: TGTGCCAGCAGCCACCCAGCGGGGGGAACGGATCTCGGCGAGCAGTACTTC. Residues: CASSHPAGGTDLGEQYF.

This clonotype showed up just a few times. CDR3 DNA: TGTGCCAGCAGTGAAGCGGGGGGGCCATCCTACAATGAGCAGTTCTTC. The encoded protein is CASSEAGGPSYNEQFF. V gene TRBV25-1 combines with J gene TRBJ2-1, with 9 nucleotides matching TRBD2. CDR1 is MGHDK, CDR2 SYGVNS, per germline. CDR3 length: 16 residues. After removal of 2 bases from V and 1 base from J, the junction contained 3 bases not matched to a gene. Using reference TRBV25-1 and TRBJ2-1 for the parts outside the CDR3, the full variable domain is EADIYQTPRYLVIGTGKKITLECSQTMGHDKMYWYQQDPGMELHLIHYSYGVNSTEKGDLSSESTVSRIRTEHFPLTLESARPSHTSQYLCASSEAGGPSYNEQFFGPGTRLTVL.

The V gene is TRBV12-3 or TRBV12-4, the J gene TRBJ2-2, with no clear D. V was pared by 0 bases and J by 1 base, with 6 bases between. CDR3 size: 15 residues. CDR3 in DNA: TGTGCCAGCAGTTTAGCGGGTGTGAACACCGGGGAGCTGTTTTTT. This codes for CASSLAGVNTGELFF.

The chain links TRBV7-8 to TRBJ2-1, with 12 bases matching TRBD2. Germline V lookup: CDR1 SGHVS, CDR2 FQNEAQ. This CDR3 is 16 amino acids long. V shed 5 bases, J shed 7 bases, and the junction held 9 bases outside the gene matches. CDR3 in amino acids: CASSLSASGGGNEQFF. The CDR3 DNA follows: TGTGCCAGCAGCCTCTCGGCTAGCGGGGGGGGGAATGAGCAGTTCTTC. Drawing the rest from reference TRBV7-8 and TRBJ2-1, the complete variable domain is GAGVSQSPRYKVAKRGQDVALRCDPISGHVSLFWYQQALGQGPEFLTYFQNEAQLDKSGLPSDRFFAERPEGSVSTLKIQRTQQEDSAVYLCASSLSASGGGNEQFFGPGTRLTVL.

The chain couples TRBV28 to TRBJ2-4; D possibly corresponds to TRBD2 (6 bases). The J call may be mistaken, given a closer DNA end match to TRBJ2-5. The CDR3 loop spans 13 amino acids. Germline V gene data show CDR1 as MDHEN and CDR2 as SYDVKM. In DNA, the CDR3 is TGTGCCAGCCGGACCCCAGCGGGAGAGACCCAGTACTTC. The encoded protein is CASRTPAGETQYF.

In this sample, this clonotype turned up once. The chain is built from TRBV20-1 and TRBJ2-4, with 10 bases fitting TRBD1. CDR3 length: 14 residues. CDR1 and CDR2 (germline): DFQATT, SNEGSKA (reference sequence). V lost 7 bases to trimming and J lost 0 bases; unmatched junction nucleotides: 3. The CDR3 coding sequence is TGCAGTGGTGGGACAGGGGTAGCCAAAAACATTCAGTACTTC. It translates to CSGGTGVAKNIQYF.

This clonotype has only a few counts. This chain uses TRBV11-2 with TRBJ2-5, with D unclear. The V and J ends lost 2 bases and 5 bases respectively, with 9 bases between them. Germline assignment: CDR1 SGHAT and CDR2 FQNNGV. The CDR3 has 13 amino acids. CDR3 region: CASSLYSRETQYF. The DNA of the CDR3 is TGTGCCAGCAGCTTATATTCGAGGGAGACCCAGTACTTC.